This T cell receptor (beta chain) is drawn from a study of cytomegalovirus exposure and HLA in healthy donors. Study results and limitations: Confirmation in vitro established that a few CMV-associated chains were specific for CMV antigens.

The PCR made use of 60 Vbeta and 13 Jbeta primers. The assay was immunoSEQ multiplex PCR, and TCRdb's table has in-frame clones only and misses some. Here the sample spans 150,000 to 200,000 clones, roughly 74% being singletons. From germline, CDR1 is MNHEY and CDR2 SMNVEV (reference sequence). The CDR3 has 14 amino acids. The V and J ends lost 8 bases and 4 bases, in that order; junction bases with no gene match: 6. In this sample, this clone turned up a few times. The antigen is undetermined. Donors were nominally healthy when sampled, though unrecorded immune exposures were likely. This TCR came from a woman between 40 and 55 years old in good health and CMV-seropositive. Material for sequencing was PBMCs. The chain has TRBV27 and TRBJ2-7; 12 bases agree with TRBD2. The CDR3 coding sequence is TGTGCCAGCTCGTCCGGGACTAGCGGGTACGAGCAGTACTTC. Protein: CASSSGTSGYEQYF.